What follows are 6 T cell receptor beta chains derived from one specimen sequenced in a study of patients and donors after allogeneic stem cell transplantation. TCRdb called the RT-PCR reads again in MiXCR, with one record for every CDR3 protein. This table holds roughly 940,000 distinct CDR3 sequences, 15% to 20% found once. Sequenced sample: blood, either unsorted or a sorted T cell fraction (not recorded which). Receptor source: a human donor who was either an allogeneic HSCT recipient or a stem cell or donor lymphocyte infusion donor (not recorded which). It is not recorded whose cells these are; they may come from a transplant donor.

The rearrangement links TRBV6-2 or TRBV6-3 to TRBJ1-2, with D possibly being TRBD1 (5 bases). CDR3 length: 15 amino acids. Germline loops: CDR1 MNHEY, CDR2 SVGEGT. V lost 5 bases, J lost 0 bases, and 13 bases lay in between. CDR3 DNA: TGTGCCAGCAGTCACCCGGGACTGGCTAACTATGGCTACACCTTC. This translates into CASSHPGLANYGYTF.

The rearrangement links TRBV20-1 to TRBJ1-5, with D possibly being TRBD1 (6 bases). Trimming took 3 bases from V and 4 from J, leaving 10 bases between them. Germline lookup yields CDR1 DFQATT and CDR2 SNEGSKA (reference sequence). The CDR3 spans 13 residues. CDR3 nucleotides: TGCAGTGCTAGCGCTACAGGGAATCAGCCCCAGCATTTT. Encoded protein: CSASATGNQPQHF.

This clonotype appeared a few times. The V call is TRBV5-5, the J call TRBJ2-1; unclear D gene. CDR3 length: 13 residues. The germline V gene encodes CDR1 SGHKS and CDR2 YYEKEE (reference sequence). V was trimmed by 0 bases and J by 7 bases, leaving 8 bases between them. CDR3 protein: CASSLGPSNEQFF. DNA of the CDR3: TGTGCCAGCAGCTTGGGGCCTTCGAATGAGCAGTTCTTC.

This clonotype has a handful of counts. V usage is TRBV6-5 and J usage is TRBJ2-7; TRBD1 might be the D (5 bases). CDR3 length: 16 residues. V was shortened by 2 bases and J by 0 bases, with 14 bases between the two germline ends. CDR1 is MNHEY and CDR2 is SVGAGI in the germline V gene. This CDR3 is CASSYPWSDTSYEQYF. The DNA of the CDR3 is TGTGCCAGCAGTTACCCCTGGTCGGACACCTCCTACGAGCAGTACTTC.

V gene TRBV7-2 combines with J gene TRBJ2-7; 9 nucleotides line up with TRBD1. This CDR3 is built from 15 residues. The junction had 5 bases not matched to a gene; V was cut back by 1 base and J by 4 bases. Germline lookup yields CDR1 SGHTA and CDR2 FQGNSA. The CDR3 reads CASSLGDRALYEQYF. CDR3 DNA sequence: TGTGCCAGCAGCTTAGGGGACAGGGCCCTTTACGAGCAGTACTTC.

V usage is TRBV7-9 and J usage is TRBJ1-5, with TRBD1 identical over 9 bases. Germline CDR1 and CDR2: SEHNR and FQNEAQ (reference sequence). The CDR3 runs 16 residues. V shed 4 bases and J 8 bases; nucleotides not matched to a gene: 12. The CDR3 sequence: CASSSRRQGGSEPQHF. The CDR3 DNA is TGTGCCAGCAGCTCCCGCCGACAGGGGGGTTCTGAGCCCCAGCATTTT. Full variable domain (rest looked up from reference TRBV7-9 and TRBJ1-5): DTGVSQNPRHKITKRGQNVTFRCDPISEHNRLYWYRQTLGQGPEFLTYFQNEAQLEKSRLLSDRFSAERPKGSFSTLEIQRTEQGDSAMYLCASSSRRQGGSEPQHFGDGTRLSIL.